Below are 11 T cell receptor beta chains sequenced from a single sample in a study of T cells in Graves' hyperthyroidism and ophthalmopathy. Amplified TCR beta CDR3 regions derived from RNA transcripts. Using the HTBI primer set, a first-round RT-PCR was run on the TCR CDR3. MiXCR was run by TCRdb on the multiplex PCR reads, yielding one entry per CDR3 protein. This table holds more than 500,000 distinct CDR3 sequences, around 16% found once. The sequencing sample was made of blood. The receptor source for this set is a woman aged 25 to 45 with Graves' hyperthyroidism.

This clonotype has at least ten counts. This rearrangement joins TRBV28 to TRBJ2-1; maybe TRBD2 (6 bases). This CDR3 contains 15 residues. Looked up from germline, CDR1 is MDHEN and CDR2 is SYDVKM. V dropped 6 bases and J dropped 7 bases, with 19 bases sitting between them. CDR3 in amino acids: CASSHMEGVGNEQFF. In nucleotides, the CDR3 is TGTGCCAGCAGCCATATGGAGGGAGTAGGTAATGAGCAGTTCTTC.

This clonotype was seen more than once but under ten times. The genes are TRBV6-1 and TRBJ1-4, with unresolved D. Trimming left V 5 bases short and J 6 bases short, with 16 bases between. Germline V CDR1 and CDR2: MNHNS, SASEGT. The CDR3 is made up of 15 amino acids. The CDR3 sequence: CASSREGGFYEKLFF. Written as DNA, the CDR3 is TGTGCCAGCAGTCGGGAGGGTGGATTTTATGAAAAACTGTTTTTT.

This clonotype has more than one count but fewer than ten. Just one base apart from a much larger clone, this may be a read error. The CDR3: CSAYSGTGTGTQYF. CDR3 nucleotide sequence: TGCAGTGCTTATAGCGGGACCGGCACAGGTACGCAGTATTTT. This chain links TRBV20-1 with TRBJ2-3; 8 nucleotides agree with TRBD2. The CDR3 totals 14 residues. CDR1 is DFQATT and CDR2 is SNEGSKA in the germline V gene (reference sequence).

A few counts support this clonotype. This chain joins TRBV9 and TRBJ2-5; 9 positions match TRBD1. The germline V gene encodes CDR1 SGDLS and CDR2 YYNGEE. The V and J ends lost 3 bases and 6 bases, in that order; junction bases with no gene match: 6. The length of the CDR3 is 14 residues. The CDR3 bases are TGTGCCAGCAGCGGAACGGGACAGGGACAGACCCAGTACTTC. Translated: CASSGTGQGQTQYF.

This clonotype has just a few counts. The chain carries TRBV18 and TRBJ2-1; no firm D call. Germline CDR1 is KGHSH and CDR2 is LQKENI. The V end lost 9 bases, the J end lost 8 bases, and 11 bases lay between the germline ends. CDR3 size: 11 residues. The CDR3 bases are TGTGCCAGTCCGACGGTGGATGAGCAGTTCTTC. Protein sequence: CASPTVDEQFF.

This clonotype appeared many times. The CDR3 nucleotides are TGTGCCAGCAGTCCTGTGGGAGAGTACAATGAGCAGTTCTTC. It translates to CASSPVGEYNEQFF. The chain links TRBV7-9 to TRBJ2-1; D is possibly TRBD2 (5 bases). This CDR3 is 14 amino acids long. V was clipped by 6 bases and J by 4 bases, with 13 bases between them. CDR1 is SEHNR and CDR2 is FQNEAQ in the germline V gene (reference sequence).

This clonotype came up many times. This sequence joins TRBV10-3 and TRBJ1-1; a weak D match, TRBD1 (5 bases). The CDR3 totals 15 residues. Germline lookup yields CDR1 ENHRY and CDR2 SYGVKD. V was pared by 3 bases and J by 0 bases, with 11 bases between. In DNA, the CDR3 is TGTGCCATCAGTGACCTCACAGGTGTGAACACTGAAGCTTTCTTT. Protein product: CAISDLTGVNTEAFF.

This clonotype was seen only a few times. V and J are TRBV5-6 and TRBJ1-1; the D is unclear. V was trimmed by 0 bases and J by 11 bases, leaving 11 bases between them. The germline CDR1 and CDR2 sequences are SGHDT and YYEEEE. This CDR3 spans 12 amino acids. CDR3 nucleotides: TGTGCCAGCAGCTTGGGTAGGGCACGGGCTTTCTTT. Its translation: CASSLGRARAFF.

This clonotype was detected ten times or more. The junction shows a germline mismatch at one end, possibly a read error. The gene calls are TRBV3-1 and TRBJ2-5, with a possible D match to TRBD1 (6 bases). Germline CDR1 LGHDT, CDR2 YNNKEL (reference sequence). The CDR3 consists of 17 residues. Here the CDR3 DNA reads TGTGCCAGCAACCAAGGGTTTTCAGGGGCCGATCAAGAGACCCAGTACTTC. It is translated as CASNQGFSGADQETQYF.

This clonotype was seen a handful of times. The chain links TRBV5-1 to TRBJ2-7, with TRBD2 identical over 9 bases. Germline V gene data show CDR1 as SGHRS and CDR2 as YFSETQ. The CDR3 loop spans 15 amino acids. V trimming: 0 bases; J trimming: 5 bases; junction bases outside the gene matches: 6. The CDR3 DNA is TGCGCCAGCAGCTTGGCGGCTAGCGGGGTAAACGAGCAGTACTTC. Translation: CASSLAASGVNEQYF.

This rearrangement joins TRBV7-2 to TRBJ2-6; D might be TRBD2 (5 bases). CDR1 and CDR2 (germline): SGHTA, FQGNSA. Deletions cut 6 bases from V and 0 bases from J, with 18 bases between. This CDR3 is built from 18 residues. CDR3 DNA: TGTGCCAGCAGTCCGGCGGGCAGGCGAAGCTCTGGGGCCAACGTCCTGACTTTC. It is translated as CASSPAGRRSSGANVLTF.